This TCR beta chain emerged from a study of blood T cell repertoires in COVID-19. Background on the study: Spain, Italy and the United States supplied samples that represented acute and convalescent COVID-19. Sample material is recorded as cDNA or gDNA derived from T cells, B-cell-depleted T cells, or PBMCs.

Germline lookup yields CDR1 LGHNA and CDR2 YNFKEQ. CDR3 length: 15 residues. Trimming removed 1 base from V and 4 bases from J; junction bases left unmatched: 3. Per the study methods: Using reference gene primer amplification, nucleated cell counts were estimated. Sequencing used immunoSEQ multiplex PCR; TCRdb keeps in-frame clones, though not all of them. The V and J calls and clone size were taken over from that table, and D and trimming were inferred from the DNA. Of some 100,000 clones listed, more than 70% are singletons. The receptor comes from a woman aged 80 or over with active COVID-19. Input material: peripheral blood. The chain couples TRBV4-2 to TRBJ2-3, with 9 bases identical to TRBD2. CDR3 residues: CASSQVREGPDTQYF. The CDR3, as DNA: TGTGCCAGCAGCCAAGTGCGGGAGGGCCCAGATACGCAGTATTTT.